A single T cell receptor beta chain is shown here with its context. Its antigen is not identified. This record belongs to a study of T cells in tuberculosis. As for the study in general: Blood was taken before or within 7 days of anti-tuberculosis therapy. The study, taken as a whole, reports: A GMM-specific repertoire classifier reached about 85% accuracy, AUROC approximately 0.9.

TCRdb keeps only in-frame clones here, not all; method: immunoSEQ multiplex PCR. The sample consists of approximately 53,000 clones, about 95% of them appearing once. Germline trimming cut 5 bases from V and 10 bases from J; bases unmatched to any gene: 12. Germline CDR1 is SGHDT and CDR2 is YYEEEE. There are 16 residues in the CDR3. Time point indicated: new active TB diagnosis, blood taken before or within 7 days of starting treatment. V and J are TRBV5-6 and TRBJ2-1, with 13 bases aligning to TRBD2. Sequenced here: PBMCs, sampled at tuberculosis diagnosis. This clonotype originated in an adult with tuberculosis. The CDR3 loop is CASSPRLAGGESEQFF. CDR3 coding DNA: TGTGCCAGCAGTCCCAGACTAGCGGGAGGTGAGTCAGAGCAGTTCTTC. Based on the CDR3 plus reference TRBV5-6 and TRBJ2-1, the full variable domain is DAGVTQSPTHLIKTRGQQVTLRCSPKSGHDTVSWYQQALGQGPQFIFQYYEEEERQRGNFPDRFSGHQFPNYSSELNVNALLLGDSALYLCASSPRLAGGESEQFFGPGTRLTVL.